These T cell receptor beta chains were read from a single sample in a study of early T cells in non-severe SARS-CoV-2 infection. TCRdb reprocessed the 5' RACE reads via MiXCR and lists one record per CDR3 protein. Of around 60,000 distinct CDR3 sequences in the sample, 10% to 12% were seen once. The sample here was whole blood, taken at baseline. The receptors shown here come from an adult who was a healthcare worker with PCR-confirmed SARS-CoV-2 infection or an uninfected control (not recorded which). The CDR3 runs from the conserved cysteine through the conserved F or W. Each record gives: V gene, D gene, clone size, J gene, CDR3 DNA, CDR3 protein. The D gene is left open where the match is weak. Clone size, where shown, is once, few, many, or a class for clones that have expanded.

V gene: TRBV2; D gene: NA; clone size: NA; J gene: TRBJ2-7; CDR3 DNA: TGTGCCAGCACCAGGTCAGGGTCCTACGAGCAGTACTTC; CDR3 protein: CASTRSGSYEQYF
V gene: TRBV14; D gene: TRBD2; clone size: few; J gene: TRBJ2-3; CDR3 DNA: TGTGCCAGCAGCCAAAAAGCGGGGGGCACAGATACGCAGTATTTT; CDR3 protein: CASSQKAGGTDTQYF
V gene: TRBV12-3/TRBV12-4; D gene: NA; clone size: many; J gene: TRBJ2-5; CDR3 DNA: TGTGCCAGCAGTTTCTCGAGGGAGACCCAGTACTTC; CDR3 protein: CASSFSRETQYF
V gene: TRBV4-3; D gene: NA; clone size: few; J gene: TRBJ1-3; CDR3 DNA: TGCGCCAGACAGGGTCCTCCTCTCTCTGGAAACACCATATATTTT; CDR3 protein: CARQGPPLSGNTIYF
V gene: TRBV19; D gene: NA; clone size: NA; J gene: TRBJ2-2; CDR3 DNA: TGTGCCACAGACCGTCTGAACACCGGGGAGCTGTTTTTT; CDR3 protein: CATDRLNTGELFF
V gene: TRBV7-9; D gene: TRBD1; clone size: NA; J gene: TRBJ1-5; CDR3 DNA: TGTGCCAGCAGCTCGGACAGGGGGCATCAGCCCCAGCATTTT; CDR3 protein: CASSSDRGHQPQHF
V gene: TRBV20-1; D gene: NA; clone size: few; J gene: TRBJ2-5; CDR3 DNA: TGCAGTGTACGGGGGGCGCAAGAGACCCAGTACTTC; CDR3 protein: CSVRGAQETQYF
V gene: TRBV11-2; D gene: NA; clone size: many; J gene: TRBJ2-3; CDR3 DNA: TGTGCCAGCAGCTTGGAATTTGCGGATACGCAGTATTTT; CDR3 protein: CASSLEFADTQYF
V gene: TRBV7-6; D gene: TRBD2; clone size: many; J gene: TRBJ2-5; CDR3 DNA: TGTGCCAGCAGCTTAACGCTAGCGGGGGGTATCCAAGAGACCCAGTACTTC; CDR3 protein: CASSLTLAGGIQETQYF
V gene: TRBV7-9; D gene: NA; clone size: many; J gene: TRBJ1-2; CDR3 DNA: TGTGCCAGCAGCCCTTGGGGAGGCGACTATGGCTACACCTTC; CDR3 protein: CASSPWGGDYGYTF
V gene: TRBV3-1; D gene: NA; clone size: few; J gene: TRBJ2-1; CDR3 DNA: TGTGCCAGCAGCCAAGAGGACGGTCACAATGAGCAGTTCTTC; CDR3 protein: CASSQEDGHNEQFF
V gene: TRBV20-1; D gene: NA; clone size: NA; J gene: TRBJ2-4; CDR3 DNA: TGCAGTGCTACTCAAGTGAGGGGCGCCAAAAACATTCAGTACTTC; CDR3 protein: CSATQVRGAKNIQYF
V gene: TRBV19; D gene: NA; clone size: NA; J gene: TRBJ1-5; CDR3 DNA: TGTGCCAGTAGTTTCCAGGCGAATCAGCCCCAGCATTTT; CDR3 protein: CASSFQANQPQHF
V gene: TRBV5-1; D gene: NA; clone size: NA; J gene: TRBJ2-3; CDR3 DNA: TGCGCCAGCAGCTCGGATACCGGTGCCAAGGATACGCAGTATTTT; CDR3 protein: CASSSDTGAKDTQYF
V gene: TRBV12-3/TRBV12-4; D gene: NA; clone size: NA; J gene: TRBJ1-1; CDR3 DNA: TGTGCCAGCAGTGCTTACACTGAAGCTTTCTTT; CDR3 protein: CASSAYTEAFF
V gene: TRBV24-1; D gene: NA; clone size: few; J gene: TRBJ2-4; CDR3 DNA: TGTGCCACCATTGGCTATCCGCAGATTTTAGCCAAAAACATTCAGTACTTC; CDR3 protein: CATIGYPQILAKNIQYF
V gene: TRBV28; D gene: TRBD2; clone size: many; J gene: TRBJ2-1; CDR3 DNA: TGTGCCAGCAGGGCGGGGGGGCCATACAATGAGCAGTTCTTC; CDR3 protein: CASRAGGPYNEQFF
V gene: TRBV12-3/TRBV12-4; D gene: NA; clone size: few; J gene: TRBJ2-3; CDR3 DNA: TGTGCCAGCACCCTCGCGCGGACACCCAGCACAGATACGCAGTATTTT; CDR3 protein: CASTLARTPSTDTQYF
V gene: TRBV29-1; D gene: NA; clone size: NA; J gene: TRBJ1-2; CDR3 DNA: TGCAGCGTTTCAGGACAGGGCTACACCTTC; CDR3 protein: CSVSGQGYTF
V gene: TRBV30; D gene: NA; clone size: few; J gene: TRBJ1-2; CDR3 DNA: TGTGCCTGGAGTCTACGCCGGGTGTACACCTTC; CDR3 protein: CAWSLRRVYTF
V gene: TRBV18; D gene: NA; clone size: NA; J gene: TRBJ1-1; CDR3 DNA: TGTGCCAGCACGTCAAGGGGGACGAACACTGAAGCTTTCTTT; CDR3 protein: CASTSRGTNTEAFF
V gene: TRBV12-3/TRBV12-4; D gene: NA; clone size: NA; J gene: TRBJ2-4; CDR3 DNA: TGTGCCAGCTGCCGGGGGGCCGGAAACATTCAGTACTTC; CDR3 protein: CASCRGAGNIQYF
V gene: TRBV6-5; D gene: TRBD2; clone size: NA; J gene: TRBJ2-1; CDR3 DNA: TGTGCCAGCAAGCGGGGGGTCCGCTCCTACAATGAGCAGTTCTTC; CDR3 protein: CASKRGVRSYNEQFF
V gene: TRBV7-2; D gene: TRBD1; clone size: few; J gene: TRBJ2-7; CDR3 DNA: TGTGCCAGCAGCGTGTCCGGGACAGCCGCCTACGAGCAGTACTTC; CDR3 protein: CASSVSGTAAYEQYF
V gene: TRBV27; D gene: NA; clone size: many; J gene: TRBJ1-5; CDR3 DNA: TGTGCCAGCAGATCGGACACGGGCAATCAGCCCCAGCATTTT; CDR3 protein: CASRSDTGNQPQHF
V gene: TRBV7-2; D gene: NA; clone size: many; J gene: TRBJ2-2; CDR3 DNA: TGTGCCAGCAGCTTGGGGCGGGGGCCCCAACCCGGGGAGCTGTTTTTT; CDR3 protein: CASSLGRGPQPGELFF
V gene: TRBV5-6; D gene: NA; clone size: few; J gene: TRBJ2-7; CDR3 DNA: TGTGCCAGCAGCTTGATGGCGGGGGCCCTCTACGAGCAGTACTTC; CDR3 protein: CASSLMAGALYEQYF
V gene: TRBV3-1; D gene: NA; clone size: few; J gene: TRBJ2-1; CDR3 DNA: TGTGCCAGCAGCCAAGACCAGGGGTCATCCTACAATGAGCAGTTCTTC; CDR3 protein: CASSQDQGSSYNEQFF
V gene: TRBV20-1; D gene: NA; clone size: many; J gene: TRBJ2-1; CDR3 DNA: TGCAGTGCTGACAACCGGGACAACTACAATGAGCAGTTCTTC; CDR3 protein: CSADNRDNYNEQFF
V gene: TRBV7-9; D gene: NA; clone size: NA; J gene: TRBJ2-7; CDR3 DNA: TGTGCCAGCCGAACCGGGACCCAGAGCTCCTACGAGCAGTACTTC; CDR3 protein: CASRTGTQSSYEQYF
V gene: TRBV20-1; D gene: TRBD1; clone size: few; J gene: TRBJ2-5; CDR3 DNA: TGCAGTGCTCGGGACAGGAAAGAGACCCAGTACTTC; CDR3 protein: CSARDRKETQYF
V gene: TRBV6-5; D gene: TRBD1; clone size: few; J gene: TRBJ1-1; CDR3 DNA: TGTGCCAGCCACAAAGGACAGGGGAACACTGAAGCTTTCTTT; CDR3 protein: CASHKGQGNTEAFF
V gene: TRBV7-6; D gene: NA; clone size: NA; J gene: TRBJ1-6; CDR3 DNA: TGTGCCAGCAGCTCCCGTATATCATCACCCCTCCACTTT; CDR3 protein: CASSSRISSPLHF
V gene: TRBV6-2/TRBV6-3; D gene: NA; clone size: medium-sized; J gene: TRBJ2-1; CDR3 DNA: TGTGCCAGCAGTTACCCCAGCGTGAGCTCCTACAATGAGCAGTTCTTC; CDR3 protein: CASSYPSVSSYNEQFF
V gene: TRBV7-9; D gene: NA; clone size: few; J gene: TRBJ2-5; CDR3 DNA: TGTGCCAGCAGCTTCCTAGAAGAGACCCAGTACTTC; CDR3 protein: CASSFLEETQYF
V gene: TRBV6-2/TRBV6-3; D gene: TRBD1; clone size: many; J gene: TRBJ1-5; CDR3 DNA: TGTGCCAGCAGCCGCGACAGGGGCGGGCGGAATCAGCCCCAGCATTTT; CDR3 protein: CASSRDRGGRNQPQHF
V gene: TRBV5-1; D gene: TRBD1; clone size: few; J gene: TRBJ1-5; CDR3 DNA: TGCGCCAGCAGCCTAGGACAGGACAATCAGCCCCAGCATTTT; CDR3 protein: CASSLGQDNQPQHF
V gene: TRBV12-3/TRBV12-4; D gene: NA; clone size: many; J gene: TRBJ1-3; CDR3 DNA: TGTGCCAGCAGAGCAGGCTCTGGAAACACCATATATTTT; CDR3 protein: CASRAGSGNTIYF
V gene: TRBV12-2; D gene: NA; clone size: few; J gene: TRBJ1-2; CDR3 DNA: TGTGCAAGTCGCTTACATCCCCTATTACATCCGGGAAGCAGTAACTATGGCTACACCTTC; CDR3 protein: CASRLHPLLHPGSSNYGYTF
V gene: TRBV10-3; D gene: TRBD2; clone size: NA; J gene: TRBJ2-3; CDR3 DNA: TGTGCCACCAGGACTAGCGGGGGGGCGGATACGCAGTATTTT; CDR3 protein: CATRTSGGADTQYF
V gene: TRBV20-1; D gene: NA; clone size: many; J gene: TRBJ2-7; CDR3 DNA: TGCAGTGCCCCCCTTAGGGGGGCTCCCCTCTACGAGCAGTACTTC; CDR3 protein: CSAPLRGAPLYEQYF
V gene: TRBV5-4; D gene: NA; clone size: NA; J gene: TRBJ2-1; CDR3 DNA: TGTGCCAGCAGCTTTCCCCCAGGTCTGACAGAGAACAATGAGCAGTTCTTC; CDR3 protein: CASSFPPGLTENNEQFF
V gene: TRBV5-6; D gene: NA; clone size: NA; J gene: TRBJ1-2; CDR3 DNA: TGTGCCAGCAGCCCCGTTAGGGGGAATAACTATGGCTACACCTTC; CDR3 protein: CASSPVRGNNYGYTF
V gene: TRBV7-3; D gene: TRBD1; clone size: few; J gene: TRBJ2-2; CDR3 DNA: TGTGCCAGCAGCTTAAACAGGGGGAACACCGGGGAGCTGTTTTTT; CDR3 protein: CASSLNRGNTGELFF
V gene: TRBV29-1; D gene: NA; clone size: few; J gene: TRBJ1-3; CDR3 DNA: TGCAGCGTTGAGCGGGCCCTAGGAAACACCATATATTTT; CDR3 protein: CSVERALGNTIYF
V gene: TRBV5-1; D gene: NA; clone size: NA; J gene: TRBJ1-2; CDR3 DNA: TGCGCCAGCACCTTGGCGGGAACACCTGTTCGCGGGTATGGCTACACCTTC; CDR3 protein: CASTLAGTPVRGYGYTF
V gene: TRBV3-1; D gene: NA; clone size: many; J gene: TRBJ2-1; CDR3 DNA: TGTGCCAGCAGCCACAGGGTAGCCTACAATGAGCAGTTCTTC; CDR3 protein: CASSHRVAYNEQFF
V gene: TRBV20-1; D gene: NA; clone size: NA; J gene: TRBJ2-5; CDR3 DNA: TGCAGTGCTAGAGGGGGGCTAGGAGAGACCCAGTACTTC; CDR3 protein: CSARGGLGETQYF
V gene: TRBV7-6; D gene: TRBD1; clone size: few; J gene: TRBJ1-1; CDR3 DNA: TGTGCCAGCAGCTTAGTAGGCGGGACAGGGGGCCTAAACACTGAAGCTTTCTTT; CDR3 protein: CASSLVGGTGGLNTEAFF
V gene: TRBV10-1; D gene: NA; clone size: NA; J gene: TRBJ2-3; CDR3 DNA: TGCGCCAGCAGCCGAGGGCCTTCGGTCCGGACAGATACGCAGTATTTT; CDR3 protein: CASSRGPSVRTDTQYF
V gene: TRBV10-3; D gene: NA; clone size: NA; J gene: TRBJ1-1; CDR3 DNA: TGTGCCATCAGTGAGATGGGGAACACTGAAGCTTTCTTT; CDR3 protein: CAISEMGNTEAFF
V gene: TRBV18; D gene: TRBD1; clone size: NA; J gene: TRBJ2-7; CDR3 DNA: TGTGCCAGCTCCGCTGGACAGGGACCCTACGAGCAGTACTTC; CDR3 protein: CASSAGQGPYEQYF
V gene: TRBV5-5; D gene: NA; clone size: few; J gene: TRBJ2-1; CDR3 DNA: TGTGCCAGCAGCTTGGGACTGGAAAATGAGCAGTTCTTC; CDR3 protein: CASSLGLENEQFF
V gene: TRBV30; D gene: NA; clone size: few; J gene: TRBJ1-2; CDR3 DNA: TGTGCCTGGGATTCCGGAGGCTATGGCTACACCTTC; CDR3 protein: CAWDSGGYGYTF
V gene: TRBV7-2; D gene: NA; clone size: few; J gene: TRBJ2-7; CDR3 DNA: TGTGCCAGCAGCTTAAGTGGGCTTGCCTACGAGCAGTACTTC; CDR3 protein: CASSLSGLAYEQYF
V gene: TRBV7-2; D gene: NA; clone size: few; J gene: TRBJ1-2; CDR3 DNA: TGTGCCAGCAGCTACAGGAACAACTATGGCTACACCTTC; CDR3 protein: CASSYRNNYGYTF
V gene: TRBV27; D gene: NA; clone size: NA; J gene: TRBJ1-2; CDR3 DNA: TGTGCCAGCAGTTACCGGGGAGCTAACTATGGCTACACCTTC; CDR3 protein: CASSYRGANYGYTF
V gene: TRBV5-6; D gene: NA; clone size: many; J gene: TRBJ1-5; CDR3 DNA: TGTGCCAGCAGCTTACGGGGTTTCGATCAGCCCCAGCATTTT; CDR3 protein: CASSLRGFDQPQHF
V gene: TRBV28; D gene: NA; clone size: NA; J gene: TRBJ2-7; CDR3 DNA: TGTGCCAGCAGTTTTAATGGGCCCGCTAGAGAGCAGTACTTC; CDR3 protein: CASSFNGPAREQYF